The 19 T cell receptor beta chains reported below all come from one sample, sequenced in a study of blood T cell repertoires in COVID-19. TCRdb's table, derived via immunoSEQ multiplex PCR, lists solely in-frame clones and lacks some. The sample consists of about 140,000 clones, around 90% of them appearing once. Sequencing used peripheral blood. These receptor sequences come from a man aged 70-80 years with acute or convalescent COVID-19.

The chain has TRBV19 and TRBJ2-1; D is possibly TRBD1 (6 bases). The CDR3 has 13 residues. Trimming pared 3 bases from V and 9 bases from J, leaving 12 bases between. Germline CDR1 LNHDA, CDR2 SQIVND (reference sequence). The CDR3 loop reads CASSIQQGIEQFF. For the CDR3, the DNA is TGTGCCAGTAGTATCCAACAGGGAATTGAGCAGTTCTTC.

CDR3 nucleotides: TGTGCCAGCAGTTACAGGGACAGTAGAAACATTCAGTACTTC. Protein product: CASSYRDSRNIQYF. This chain joins TRBV6-5 and TRBJ2-4; 7 bases line up with TRBD1. Germline loops: CDR1 MNHEY, CDR2 SVGAGI. This CDR3 has 14 residues. V shed 2 bases and J 6 bases; nucleotides not matched to a gene: 4.

CDR3 bases: TGCGCCAGCAGTGGACAGGGGGCCACTGAAGCTTTCTTT. This translates into CASSGQGATEAFF. The chain has TRBV10-2 and TRBJ1-1, with 10 nucleotides matching TRBD1. This CDR3 is built from 13 residues. The germline V gene has CDR1 WSHSY and CDR2 SAAADI. V lost 4 bases, J lost 4 bases, and 0 bases stayed unmatched.

This sequence joins TRBV6-1 and TRBJ2-7; D is ambiguous. Germline V gene data show CDR1 as MNHNS and CDR2 as SASEGT. V lost 3 bases and J 3 bases, leaving 24 bases between the germline ends. The CDR3 is 18 residues long. The CDR3 DNA sequence: TGTGCCAGCAGTGATCAGGCCCCTGACCCCATAATCTACTACGAGCAGTACTTC. This gives the protein CASSDQAPDPIIYYEQYF.

This sequence joins TRBV19 and TRBJ2-1; 9 positions agree with TRBD1. The CDR3 runs to 15 residues. The germline V gene has CDR1 LNHDA and CDR2 SQIVND (reference sequence). J was trimmed by 7 bases and V by 6 bases; bases with no gene match: 10. The CDR3 protein is CASRNSWTGANEQFF. The CDR3 coding sequence is TGTGCCAGTAGAAACTCTTGGACAGGGGCAAATGAGCAGTTCTTC.

This clone was seen only once. V gene TRBV30 combines with J gene TRBJ2-3; 9 bases are shared with TRBD2. This CDR3 contains 15 residues. J was trimmed by 4 bases and V by 2 bases; bases with no gene match: 7. Germline CDR1 reads GTSNPN; CDR2 reads SVGIG (reference sequence). As DNA, the CDR3 is TGTGCCTGGAGTAAGAGTCTAGCGGGACCAGATACGCAGTATTTT. Translation gives CAWSKSLAGPDTQYF.

The rearrangement joins TRBV5-1 to TRBJ1-1, with 10 bases matching TRBD1. With 0 bases clipped from V and 4 bases from J, the junction kept 3 bases outside the gene matches. CDR1 is SGHRS and CDR2 is YFSETQ in the germline V gene. This CDR3 has 15 amino acids. As DNA, the CDR3 is TGCGCCAGCAGCTTGGTCGGACAGGGGGGCACTGAAGCTTTCTTT. The encoded protein is CASSLVGQGGTEAFF.

This clone was observed once. The V and J genes are TRBV4-2 and TRBJ2-1; no definite D call. CDR3 size: 11 residues. Germline V lookup: CDR1 LGHNA, CDR2 YNFKEQ. V lost 10 bases and J 3 bases, leaving 7 bases between the germline ends. CDR3 sequence reads: CATRNYNEQFF. The CDR3 DNA is TGTGCCACGCGGAACTACAATGAGCAGTTCTTC.

The V and J genes are TRBV6-5 and TRBJ1-2, with 8 bases that match TRBD1. The CDR3 sequence is 14 residues long. Per germline, CDR1 MNHEY and CDR2 SVGAGI. J lost 4 bases, V lost 3 bases, and 4 bases had no gene match. CDR3 bases: TGTGCCAGCAGTTATGGACAGGGAGCCTATGGCTACACCTTC. It is translated as CASSYGQGAYGYTF.

The chain is built from TRBV29-1 and TRBJ2-1; 8 bases map to TRBD2. Germline CDR1 reads SQVTM; CDR2 reads ANQGSEA. The CDR3 runs to 13 residues. With 2 bases clipped from V and 9 bases from J, the junction kept 6 bases outside the gene matches. CDR3 nucleotides: TGCAGCGTTGAATATGCGGGGGGAGGTGAGCAGTTCTTC. The encoded protein is CSVEYAGGGEQFF.

The rearrangement links TRBV30 to TRBJ2-3; 8 bases fit TRBD1. With 2 bases clipped from V and 1 base from J, the junction kept 5 bases outside the gene matches. The CDR3 spans 15 residues. Germline-derived CDR1 and CDR2 are GTSNPN and SVGIG (reference sequence). CDR3 DNA: TGTGCCTGGAGTTCTCAGGGGGCTGGCACAGATACGCAGTATTTT. Translating it yields CAWSSQGAGTDTQYF.

V and J are TRBV28 and TRBJ2-2, with TRBD1 identical over 9 bases. CDR1 is MDHEN and CDR2 is SYDVKM in the germline V gene. This CDR3 contains 13 residues. The trim removed 10 bases at V and 5 bases at J, leaving 5 bases unmatched. The CDR3, as DNA: TGTGCCATTCACAGGGGGCGAACCGGGGAGCTGTTTTTT. This encodes CAIHRGRTGELFF.

The chain couples TRBV24-1 to TRBJ2-2; tentatively, D is TRBD1 (5 bases). CDR3 length: 16 residues. The V end was cut by 2 bases, the J end by 4 bases, with 13 bases between. CDR1 is KGHDR, CDR2 SFDVKD, per germline. The DNA of the CDR3 is TGTGCCACCAGTGATTCGGGCAGGGTCGTCACCGGGGAGCTGTTTTTT. Protein product: CATSDSGRVVTGELFF.

V gene TRBV10-2 combines with J gene TRBJ2-2; 8 nucleotides line up with TRBD1. V lost 7 bases and J lost 7; bases outside the gene matches: 5. The germline gives CDR1 WSHSY, CDR2 SAAADI. The CDR3 totals 13 residues. Here the CDR3 reads CASTGQGFGELFF. Written as DNA, the CDR3 is TGCGCCAGCACCGGACAGGGATTCGGGGAGCTGTTTTTT.

CDR3 amino acids: CASTRVGQGAMNTEAFF. The DNA for the CDR3 is TGTGCCAGCACACGCGTCGGACAGGGGGCGATGAACACTGAAGCTTTCTTT. The chain carries TRBV27 and TRBJ1-1, with TRBD1 identical over 11 bases. The V gene end was trimmed by 7 bases and the J gene end by 0 bases; junction bases not matched to a gene: 10. The germline CDR1 and CDR2 sequences are MNHEY and SMNVEV (reference sequence). This CDR3 comprises 17 residues.

The chain has TRBV9 and TRBJ2-3; D is possibly TRBD1 (5 bases). This CDR3 has 14 amino acids. Germline V lookup: CDR1 SGDLS, CDR2 YYNGEE. Trimming shortened V by 2 bases and J by 0 bases, and 7 bases separated the two germline ends. The CDR3 loop reads CASSVDSSTDTQYF. As DNA, the CDR3 is TGTGCCAGCAGCGTCGACAGTAGCACAGATACGCAGTATTTT.

This clone was counted a single time. The chain links TRBV24-1 to TRBJ2-5, with D perhaps TRBD1 (6 bases). The ends were cut back, 4 bases at V and 5 bases at J, with 13 bases in the middle. CDR3 length: 14 amino acids. Germline V lookup: CDR1 KGHDR, CDR2 SFDVKD. CDR3 amino acids: CATSDVGGKETQYF. As DNA, the CDR3 is TGTGCCACCAGTGACGTAGGGGGTAAGGAGACCCAGTACTTC.

The gene calls are TRBV5-1 and TRBJ2-1, with D perhaps TRBD1 (5 bases). Germline V CDR1 and CDR2: SGHRS, YFSETQ. Trimming cost V 4 bases and J 4 bases, with 18 bases left between them. CDR3 length: 16 amino acids. CDR3: CASSHAKTTAYNEQFF. For the CDR3, the DNA is TGCGCCAGCAGCCACGCTAAAACGACAGCATACAATGAGCAGTTCTTC.

The rearrangement uses TRBV5-1 and TRBJ2-3; 7 bases are a match to TRBD1. CDR1 and CDR2 from the germline V gene are SGHRS and YFSETQ. This CDR3 region has 14 residues. The V gene end was trimmed by 4 bases and the J gene end by 4 bases; junction bases not matched to a gene: 6. The CDR3 DNA sequence: TGCGCCAGCAGCCTAGGGGGCGCGGCAGATACGCAGTATTTT. Translation: CASSLGGAADTQYF.